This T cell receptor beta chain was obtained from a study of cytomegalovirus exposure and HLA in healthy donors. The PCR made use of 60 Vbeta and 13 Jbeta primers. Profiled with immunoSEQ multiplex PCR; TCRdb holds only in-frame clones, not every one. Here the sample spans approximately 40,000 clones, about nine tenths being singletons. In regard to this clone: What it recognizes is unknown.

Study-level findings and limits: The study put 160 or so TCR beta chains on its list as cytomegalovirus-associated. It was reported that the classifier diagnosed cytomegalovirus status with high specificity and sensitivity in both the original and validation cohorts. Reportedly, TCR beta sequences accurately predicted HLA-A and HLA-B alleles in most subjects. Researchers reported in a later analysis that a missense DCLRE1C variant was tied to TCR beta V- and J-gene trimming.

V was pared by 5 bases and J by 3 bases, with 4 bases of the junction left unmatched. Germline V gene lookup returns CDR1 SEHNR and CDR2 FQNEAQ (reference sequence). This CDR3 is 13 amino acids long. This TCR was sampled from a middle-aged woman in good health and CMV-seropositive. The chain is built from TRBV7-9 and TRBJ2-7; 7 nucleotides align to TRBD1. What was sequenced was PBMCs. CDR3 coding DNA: TGTGCCAGCAGCCCGAGGGGGCTCTACGAGCAGTACTTC. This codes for CASSPRGLYEQYF. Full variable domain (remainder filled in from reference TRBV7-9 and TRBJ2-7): DTGVSQNPRHKITKRGQNVTFRCDPISEHNRLYWYRQTLGQGPEFLTYFQNEAQLEKSRLLSDRFSAERPKGSFSTLEIQRTEQGDSAMYLCASSPRGLYEQYFGPGTRLTVT.